The 25 T cell receptor beta chains in this list originate from one sample, sequenced in a study of cytomegalovirus exposure and HLA in healthy donors. The PCR contained 60 Vbeta and 13 Jbeta primers. Some clones are missing from TCRdb's copy, which holds only in-frame ones; the method was immunoSEQ multiplex PCR. The repertoire holds 95,000 to 100,000 clones, with 76% as singletons. The sample taken for sequencing was PBMCs. The receptors come from a man between 35 and 55 years old in good health and CMV-seronegative.

This clone was picked up a small number of times. This chain uses TRBV5-5 with TRBJ1-6; 9 bases map to TRBD1. Unmatched junction bases numbered 0, after V lost 3 bases and J lost 5 bases. The CDR3 extends over 14 amino acids. The germline V gene encodes CDR1 SGHKS and CDR2 YYEKEE (reference sequence). The CDR3 is CASSWTGDNSPLHF. CDR3 nucleotides: TGTGCCAGCAGCTGGACAGGGGATAATTCACCCCTCCACTTT.

This clone was seen a handful of times. The J gene is TRBJ1-1, the V gene TRBV29-1, with D unclear. Trimming shortened V by 4 bases and J by 4 bases, and 7 bases separated the two germline ends. This CDR3 is built from 11 residues. Germline V lookup: CDR1 SQVTM, CDR2 ANQGSEA. The CDR3 DNA sequence: TGCAGCGTTGGCCCGGGCACTGAAGCTTTCTTT. Its protein product is CSVGPGTEAFF.

The chain couples TRBV7-9 to TRBJ1-1; TRBD1 is a possible D gene (6 bases). Between the trimmed V and J ends, which lost 2 bases and 4 bases, there was a span of 11 bases. Germline loops: CDR1 SEHNR, CDR2 FQNEAQ (reference sequence). The CDR3 covers 14 residues. The CDR3 DNA reads TGTGCCAGCAGCTTATCTACAGGGAGCACTGAAGCTTTCTTT. This sequence encodes CASSLSTGSTEAFF.

The V and J genes are TRBV10-2 and TRBJ2-2, with D possibly matching TRBD2 (5 bases). Trimming cost V 7 bases and J 1 base, with 13 bases left between them. This CDR3 has 15 amino acids. In germline, CDR1 is WSHSY, CDR2 SAAADI. CDR3 residues: CASTPGRGNTGELFF. The CDR3 DNA reads TGCGCCAGCACCCCGGGTCGGGGGAACACCGGGGAGCTGTTTTTT.

This chain links TRBV11-2 with TRBJ1-4; tentative D call: TRBD1 (5 bases). This CDR3 comprises 13 residues. The V and J ends lost 2 bases and 8 bases respectively, with 9 bases between them. Germline V gene lookup returns CDR1 SGHAT and CDR2 FQNNGV. This CDR3 is CASSLTGTEKLFF. The CDR3 region has the DNA TGTGCCAGCAGCTTAACAGGCACAGAAAAACTGTTTTTT.

The chain has TRBV5-6 and TRBJ2-5; tentative D call: TRBD2 (7 bases). The V end was cut by 1 base, the J end by 5 bases, with 9 bases between. The CDR3 length is 13 residues. Germline CDR1 reads SGHDT; CDR2 reads YYEEEE. DNA of the CDR3: TGTGCCAGCAGCTTGTCGGGGGGCGAGACCCAGTACTTC. Translated, it gives CASSLSGGETQYF.

The J gene is TRBJ2-3, the V gene TRBV23-1; D may be TRBD2 (6 bases). TRBV23-1 falls under the ORF class, with uncertain function. The CDR3 is 17 residues long. V lost 0 bases, J lost 4 bases, and 17 bases lay in between. CDR3 in DNA: TGCGCCAGCAGTCAATCGCCGGGGGATCCTAAGGCAGATACGCAGTATTTT. Protein sequence: CASSQSPGDPKADTQYF.

With respect to this clone: The junction differs from germline at one of its ends, possibly a read error. CDR3 region: CSSSSESTDTQYF. Here the CDR3 DNA reads TGTTCCAGCAGCTCTGAGTCCACAGATACGCAGTATTTT. The chain has TRBV7-9 and TRBJ2-3; D gene unclear. The germline V gene encodes CDR1 SEHNR and CDR2 FQNEAQ (reference sequence). This CDR3 is 13 amino acids long. Combining the CDR3 with reference TRBV7-9 and TRBJ2-3 gives the whole variable domain DTGVSQNPRHKITKRGQNVTFRCDPISEHNRLYWYRQTLGQGPEFLTYFQNEAQLEKSRLLSDRFSAERPKGSFSTLEIQRTEQGDSAMYLCSSSSESTDTQYFGPGTRLTVL.

The V and J genes are TRBV6-1 and TRBJ1-2; D perhaps matches TRBD1 (5 bases). This CDR3 has 15 amino acids. CDR1 and CDR2 (germline): MNHNS, SASEGT. Trimming pared 6 bases from V and 5 bases from J, leaving 19 bases between. The CDR3 is CASSLGLTENYGYTF. The CDR3 DNA reads as TGTGCCAGCAGCCTGGGATTGACAGAGAATTATGGCTACACCTTC.

This chain links TRBV6-6 with TRBJ1-1; D unclear. CDR1 and CDR2 (germline): MNHNY, SVGAGI (reference sequence). The CDR3 is made up of 14 amino acids. Trimming removed 0 bases from V and 1 base from J, with 6 bases in between. For the CDR3, the DNA is TGTGCCAGCAGTTACTCGGCAGAGAACACTGAAGCTTTCTTT. Encoded protein: CASSYSAENTEAFF.

This chain joins TRBV6-4 and TRBJ2-1; tentative D call: TRBD1 (6 bases). The ends were cut back, 6 bases at V and 8 bases at J, with 14 bases in the middle. This CDR3 has 13 residues. Germline lookup yields CDR1 MRHNA and CDR2 SNTAGT. The CDR3 reads CASSLRDNHEQFF. In DNA form, the CDR3 reads TGTGCCAGCAGCCTCCGGGACAACCATGAGCAGTTCTTC.

V is TRBV7-2 and J is TRBJ2-1; possible D gene TRBD1, 5 bases. The CDR3 length is 14 residues. CDR1 SGHTA and CDR2 FQGNSA come from the germline V gene. Between the trimmed V and J ends, which lost 5 bases and 5 bases, there was a span of 13 bases. CDR3 nucleotides: TGTGCCAGCAGCGTCAGGGCCCCCCACAATGAGCAGTTCTTC. Encoded protein: CASSVRAPHNEQFF.

The chain couples TRBV27 to TRBJ1-1, with a tentative D call TRBD1 (6 bases). Trimming shortened V by 6 bases and J by 4 bases, and 18 bases separated the two germline ends. Germline CDR1 reads MNHEY; CDR2 reads SMNVEV (reference sequence). The CDR3 consists of 15 residues. The chain's CDR3 is CASRTSRGAITEAFF. The CDR3 coding sequence is TGTGCCAGCAGGACCTCCCGGGGGGCGATCACTGAAGCTTTCTTT.

V gene TRBV12-5 combines with J gene TRBJ2-3, with 10 positions matching TRBD1. Trimming took 6 bases from V and 5 from J; bases not matched to a gene: 8. The CDR3 is made up of 15 amino acids. Germline V gives CDR1 LGHNT, CDR2 FRNRAP. CDR3 protein: CASGFGTGVGDTQYF. DNA of the CDR3: TGTGCTAGTGGCTTCGGGACAGGGGTCGGAGATACGCAGTATTTT. Together with reference TRBV12-5 and TRBJ2-3, the CDR3 gives the full variable domain: DARVTQTPRHKVTEMGQEVTMRCQPILGHNTVFWYRQTMMQGLELLAYFRNRAPLDDSGMPKDRFSAEMPDATLATLKIQPSEPRDSAVYFCASGFGTGVGDTQYFGPGTRLTVL.

The chain has TRBV7-9 and TRBJ2-2; 16 bases match TRBD2. Germline V CDR1 and CDR2: SEHNR, FQNEAQ (reference sequence). The V segment lost 5 bases and the J segment 8 bases; nucleotides outside the gene matches: 8. This CDR3 spans 17 amino acids. As DNA, the CDR3 is TGTGCCAGCAGCGGCGGGACTAGCGGGGGGGCCTCAGGGGAGCTGTTTTTT. Its translation: CASSGGTSGGASGELFF.

This clone was recorded a few times. DNA of the CDR3: TGTGCCAGCAGACCGGAGCCCACTAATGAAAAACTGTTTTTT. It specifies CASRPEPTNEKLFF. The V gene is TRBV11-2, the J gene TRBJ1-4; D ambiguous. Germline V gene lookup returns CDR1 SGHAT and CDR2 FQNNGV. This CDR3 spans 14 amino acids. V lost 6 bases, J lost 2 bases, and 10 bases lay in between.

This clone was counted once. The chain couples TRBV19 to TRBJ2-1; 9 bases are a match to TRBD1. The CDR3 runs to 14 residues. V was pared by 5 bases and J by 8 bases, with 7 bases of the junction left unmatched. Germline-derived CDR1 and CDR2 are LNHDA and SQIVND (reference sequence). This CDR3 is CASSPGQGFDEQFF. CDR3 coding DNA: TGTGCCAGTAGTCCCGGACAGGGGTTCGATGAGCAGTTCTTC.

The chain combines TRBV18 with TRBJ1-1, with a possible D match to TRBD1 (5 bases). Germline CDR1 KGHSH, CDR2 LQKENI. This CDR3 is 15 amino acids long. With 4 bases removed from V and 2 bases from J, the gap between germline ends came to 14 bases. CDR3: CASSRAVGVNTEAFF. The CDR3 DNA follows: TGTGCCAGCTCACGGGCGGTAGGGGTAAACACTGAAGCTTTCTTT. The entire variable domain, with the rest obtained from reference TRBV18 and TRBJ1-1, is as follows: NAGVMQNPRHLVRRRGQEARLRCSPMKGHSHVYWYRQLPEEGLKFMVYLQKENIIDESGMPKERFSAEFPKEGPSILRIQQVVRGDSAAYFCASSRAVGVNTEAFFGQGTRLTVV.

The rearrangement links TRBV7-9 to TRBJ2-1, with 9 bases fitting TRBD2. Germline assignment: CDR1 SEHNR and CDR2 FQNEAQ (reference sequence). V dropped 2 bases and J dropped 4; count of bases not matched to a gene: 12. The CDR3 is 18 amino acids. CDR3 sequence reads: CASSLIGTVAGVYNEQFF. The CDR3 bases are TGTGCCAGCAGCTTAATTGGCACTGTAGCGGGGGTTTACAATGAGCAGTTCTTC.

V is TRBV5-5 and J is TRBJ1-1, with 10 bases fitting TRBD1. The germline CDR1 and CDR2 sequences are SGHKS and YYEKEE (reference sequence). Trimming took 4 bases from V and 10 from J; bases not matched to a gene: 7. This CDR3 has 13 residues. The CDR3 sequence is CASSTVDRGRAFF. In DNA, the CDR3 is TGTGCCAGCAGCACCGTTGACAGGGGGCGAGCTTTCTTT.

The rearrangement links TRBV5-1 to TRBJ2-5; 12 bases align to TRBD2. Germline values: CDR1 SGHRS, CDR2 YFSETQ. The CDR3 totals 14 residues. Trimming at V came to 4 bases and at J to 5 bases, leaving 3 bases not matched to a gene. The CDR3 bases are TGCGCCAGCAGCAGGACTAGCGGGGATGAGACCCAGTACTTC. Translating it yields CASSRTSGDETQYF.

This clone was seen a handful of times. V gene TRBV7-2 combines with J gene TRBJ1-6; no clear D. Germline V gives CDR1 SGHTA, CDR2 FQGNSA. The CDR3 runs to 16 residues. V was shortened by 1 base and J by 0 bases, with 7 bases between the two germline ends. CDR3 in amino acids: CASSLEYFSYNSPLHF. CDR3 nucleotide sequence: TGTGCCAGCAGCTTAGAATATTTCTCCTATAATTCACCCCTCCACTTT.

A single count supports this clone. At one boundary the junction diverges from the germline segment, which might be a read error. Distinct nucleotide sequences in the sample also encode this CDR3. The chain is built from TRBV6-1 and TRBJ1-6; D gene uncertain. CDR3 size: 15 residues. The germline V gene has CDR1 MNHNS and CDR2 SASEGT. CDR3 amino acids: CASYNGETYNSPLHF. In DNA form, the CDR3 reads TGTGCCAGCTATAATGGGGAGACCTATAATTCCCCCCTCCACTTT.

The CDR3 DNA follows: TGCGCCAGCAGCTTGGCTCTCACCTACAGGGGTAATGAGCAGTTCTTC. This sequence encodes CASSLALTYRGNEQFF. The V gene is TRBV5-1, the J gene TRBJ2-1, with 7 bases lining up with TRBD1. The CDR3 consists of 16 residues. Germline assignment: CDR1 SGHRS and CDR2 YFSETQ. V lost 0 bases, J lost 7 bases, and 10 bases stayed unmatched.

Notes on this clone: This same CDR3 is encoded by further DNA sequences in the sample. The chain is built from TRBV5-6 and TRBJ1-2; 10 bases are shared with TRBD1. CDR3 length: 14 residues. V shed 3 bases, J shed 3 bases, and the junction held 2 bases outside the gene matches. Per the germline V gene, CDR1 is SGHDT and CDR2 is YYEEEE. CDR3 DNA sequence: TGTGCCAGCAGCTGGGACAGGGGCGACTATGGCTACACCTTC. This codes for CASSWDRGDYGYTF.